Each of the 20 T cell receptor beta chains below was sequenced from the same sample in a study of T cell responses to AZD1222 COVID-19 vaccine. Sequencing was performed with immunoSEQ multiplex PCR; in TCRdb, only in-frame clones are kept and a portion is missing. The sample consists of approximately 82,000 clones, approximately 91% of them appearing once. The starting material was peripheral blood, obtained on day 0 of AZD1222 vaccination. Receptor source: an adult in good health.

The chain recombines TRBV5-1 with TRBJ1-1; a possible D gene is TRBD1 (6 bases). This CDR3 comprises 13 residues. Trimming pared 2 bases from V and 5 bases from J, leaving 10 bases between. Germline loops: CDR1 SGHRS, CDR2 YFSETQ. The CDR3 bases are TGCGCCAGCAGCTTCAGGGGTGGTACTGAAGCTTTCTTT. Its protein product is CASSFRGGTEAFF.

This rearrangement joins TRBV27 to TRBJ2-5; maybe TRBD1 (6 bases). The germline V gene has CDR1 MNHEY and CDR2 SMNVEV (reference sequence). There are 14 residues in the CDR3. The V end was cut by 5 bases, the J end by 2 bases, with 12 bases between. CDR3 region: CASSHGDKQETQYF. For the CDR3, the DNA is TGTGCCAGCAGTCACGGGGACAAGCAAGAGACCCAGTACTTC.

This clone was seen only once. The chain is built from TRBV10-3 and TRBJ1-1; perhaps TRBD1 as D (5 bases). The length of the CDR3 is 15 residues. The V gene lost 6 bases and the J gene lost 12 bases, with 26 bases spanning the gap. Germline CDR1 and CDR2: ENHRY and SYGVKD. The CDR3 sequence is CAISPNGGGPGVTFF. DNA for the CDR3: TGTGCCATCAGCCCCAATGGGGGAGGCCCGGGGGTGACTTTCTTT.

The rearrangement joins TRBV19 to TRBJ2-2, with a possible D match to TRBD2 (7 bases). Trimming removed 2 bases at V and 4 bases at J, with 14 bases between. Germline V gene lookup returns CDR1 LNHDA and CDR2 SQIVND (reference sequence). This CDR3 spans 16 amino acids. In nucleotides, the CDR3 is TGTGCCAGTAGTATACGCGGGGGCTATAGCACCGGGGAGCTGTTTTTT. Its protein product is CASSIRGGYSTGELFF.

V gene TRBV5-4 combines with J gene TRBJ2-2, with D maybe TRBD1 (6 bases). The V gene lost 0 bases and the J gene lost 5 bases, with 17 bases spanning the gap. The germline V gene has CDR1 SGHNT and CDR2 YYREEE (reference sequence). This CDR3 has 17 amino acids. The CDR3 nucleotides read TGTGCCAGCAGCTTGGATGCCACCGGACAGTCTACCGGGGAGCTGTTTTTT. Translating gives CASSLDATGQSTGELFF.

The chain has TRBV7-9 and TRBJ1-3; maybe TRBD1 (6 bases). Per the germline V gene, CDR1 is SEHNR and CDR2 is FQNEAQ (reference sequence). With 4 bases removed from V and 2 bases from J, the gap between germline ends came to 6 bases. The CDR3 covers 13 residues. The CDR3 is CASSSGAGNTIYF. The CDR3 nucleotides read TGTGCCAGCAGCTCAGGGGCTGGAAACACCATATATTTT.

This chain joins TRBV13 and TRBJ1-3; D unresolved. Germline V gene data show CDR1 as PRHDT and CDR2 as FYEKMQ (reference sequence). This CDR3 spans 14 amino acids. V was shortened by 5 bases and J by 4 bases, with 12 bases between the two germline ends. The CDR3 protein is CASSRSGVGNTIYF. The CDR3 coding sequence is TGTGCCAGCAGCCGATCGGGAGTCGGAAACACCATATATTTT.

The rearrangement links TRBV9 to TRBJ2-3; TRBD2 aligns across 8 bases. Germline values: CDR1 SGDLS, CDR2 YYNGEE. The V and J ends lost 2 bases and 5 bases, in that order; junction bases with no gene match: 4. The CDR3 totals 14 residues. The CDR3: CASSVGGGKDTQYF. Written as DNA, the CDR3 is TGTGCCAGCAGCGTGGGCGGGGGGAAAGATACGCAGTATTTT.

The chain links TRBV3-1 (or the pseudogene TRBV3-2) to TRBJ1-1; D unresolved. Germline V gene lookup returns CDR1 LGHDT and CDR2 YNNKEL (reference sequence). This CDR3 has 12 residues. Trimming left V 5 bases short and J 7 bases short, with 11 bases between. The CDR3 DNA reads TGTGCCAGCAGCTTAGCGGAGGGTGAAGCTTTCTTT. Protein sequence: CASSLAEGEAFF.

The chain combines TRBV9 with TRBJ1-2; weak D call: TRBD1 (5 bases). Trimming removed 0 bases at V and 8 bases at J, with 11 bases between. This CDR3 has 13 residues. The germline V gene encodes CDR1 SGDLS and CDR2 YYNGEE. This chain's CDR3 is CASSVEAGLGYTF. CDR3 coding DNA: TGTGCCAGCAGCGTAGAGGCAGGGTTAGGCTACACCTTC.

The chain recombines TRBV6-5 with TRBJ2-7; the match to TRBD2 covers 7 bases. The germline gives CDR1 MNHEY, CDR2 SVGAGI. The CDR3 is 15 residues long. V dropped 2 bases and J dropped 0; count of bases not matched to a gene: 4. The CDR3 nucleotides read TGTGCCAGCAGTTACGGGGGGGACGCCTCCTACGAGCAGTACTTC. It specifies CASSYGGDASYEQYF.

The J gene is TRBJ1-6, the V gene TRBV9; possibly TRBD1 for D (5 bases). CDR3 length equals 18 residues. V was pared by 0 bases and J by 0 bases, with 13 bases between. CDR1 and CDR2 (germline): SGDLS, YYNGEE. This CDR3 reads CASSVGGDRSSYNSPLHF. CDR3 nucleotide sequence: TGTGCCAGCAGCGTAGGAGGGGATCGGAGCTCCTATAATTCACCCCTCCACTTT.

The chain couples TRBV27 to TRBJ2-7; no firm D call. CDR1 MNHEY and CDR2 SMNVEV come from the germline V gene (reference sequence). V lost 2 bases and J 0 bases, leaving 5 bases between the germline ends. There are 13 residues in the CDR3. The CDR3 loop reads CASSLQPSYEQYF. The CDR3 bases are TGTGCCAGCAGTTTACAGCCCTCCTACGAGCAGTACTTC.

The CDR3 loop is CASSERETQYF. The CDR3 DNA sequence: TGTGCCAGCAGTGAACGGGAGACCCAGTACTTC. The chain has TRBV6-1 and TRBJ2-5; D not resolved. With 2 bases removed from V and 5 bases from J, the gap between germline ends came to 3 bases. Germline V CDR1 and CDR2: MNHNS, SASEGT. The CDR3 spans 11 residues.

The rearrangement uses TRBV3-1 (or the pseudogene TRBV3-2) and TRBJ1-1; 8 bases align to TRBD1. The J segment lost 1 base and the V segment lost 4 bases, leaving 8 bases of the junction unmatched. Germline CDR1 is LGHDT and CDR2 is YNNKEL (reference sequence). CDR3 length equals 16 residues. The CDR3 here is CASSPGGPGRNTEAFF. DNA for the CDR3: TGTGCCAGCAGCCCAGGGGGCCCCGGTCGGAACACTGAAGCTTTCTTT.

The CDR3 nucleotides read TGTGCCAGCAGCCGGGACAGAACAGATACGCAGTATTTT. Encoded protein: CASSRDRTDTQYF. V usage is TRBV14 and J usage is TRBJ2-3, with TRBD1 matching over 7 bases. V lost 4 bases and J lost 3; bases outside the gene matches: 1. The CDR3 totals 13 residues. The germline gives CDR1 SGHDN, CDR2 FVKESK.

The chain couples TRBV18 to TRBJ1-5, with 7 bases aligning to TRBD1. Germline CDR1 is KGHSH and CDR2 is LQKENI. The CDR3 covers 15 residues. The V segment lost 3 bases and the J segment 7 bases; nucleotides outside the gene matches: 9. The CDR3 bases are TGTGCCAGCTCACCGGAGACAGGGTCGAGACAGCCCCAGCATTTT. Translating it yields CASSPETGSRQPQHF.

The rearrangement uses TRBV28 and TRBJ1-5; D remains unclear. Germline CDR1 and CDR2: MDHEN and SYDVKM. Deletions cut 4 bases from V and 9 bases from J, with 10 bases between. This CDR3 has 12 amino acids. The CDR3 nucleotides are TGTGCCAGCAGTTCCCAAGCAGGGCCCCAGCATTTT. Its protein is CASSSQAGPQHF.

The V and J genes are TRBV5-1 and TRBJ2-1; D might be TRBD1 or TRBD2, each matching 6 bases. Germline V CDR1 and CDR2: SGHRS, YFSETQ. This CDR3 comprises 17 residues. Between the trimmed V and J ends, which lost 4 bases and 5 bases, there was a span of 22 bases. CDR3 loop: CASSPTGGGGVNNEQFF. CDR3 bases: TGCGCCAGCAGCCCCACGGGTGGGGGCGGGGTGAACAATGAGCAGTTCTTC.

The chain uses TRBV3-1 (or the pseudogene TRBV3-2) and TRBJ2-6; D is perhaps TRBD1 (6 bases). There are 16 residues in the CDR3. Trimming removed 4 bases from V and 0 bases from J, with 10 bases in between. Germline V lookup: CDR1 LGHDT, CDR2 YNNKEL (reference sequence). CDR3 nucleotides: TGTGCCAGCAGCCCAGGACAGCCCTCTGGGGCCAACGTCCTGACTTTC. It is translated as CASSPGQPSGANVLTF.